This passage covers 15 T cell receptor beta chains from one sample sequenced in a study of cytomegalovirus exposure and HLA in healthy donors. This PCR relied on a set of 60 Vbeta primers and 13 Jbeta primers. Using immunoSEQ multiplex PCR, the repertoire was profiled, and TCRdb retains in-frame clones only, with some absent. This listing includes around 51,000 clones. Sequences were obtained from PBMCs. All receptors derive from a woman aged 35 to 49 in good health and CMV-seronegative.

The CDR3 sequence is CASSLGDRGNGYTF. For the CDR3, the DNA is TGCGCCAGCAGCTTGGGGGACAGGGGTAATGGCTACACCTTC. The rearrangement joins TRBV5-1 to TRBJ1-2, with TRBD1 matching over 10 bases. CDR1 and CDR2 from the germline V gene are SGHRS and YFSETQ. CDR3 length: 14 residues. V shed 0 bases, J shed 6 bases, and the junction held 2 bases outside the gene matches.

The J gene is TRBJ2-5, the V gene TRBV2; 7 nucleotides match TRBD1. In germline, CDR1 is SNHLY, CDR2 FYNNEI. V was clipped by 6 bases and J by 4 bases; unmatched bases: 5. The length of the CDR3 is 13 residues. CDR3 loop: CASRGWTGETQYF. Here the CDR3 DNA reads TGTGCCAGCAGGGGGTGGACAGGAGAGACCCAGTACTTC.

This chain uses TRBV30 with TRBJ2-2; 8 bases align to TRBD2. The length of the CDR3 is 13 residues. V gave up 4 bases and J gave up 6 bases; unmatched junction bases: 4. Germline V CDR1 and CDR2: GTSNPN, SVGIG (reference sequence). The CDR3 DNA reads TGTGCCTGGATTCGGGGGGGTTCCGGGGAGCTGTTTTTT. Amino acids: CAWIRGGSGELFF.

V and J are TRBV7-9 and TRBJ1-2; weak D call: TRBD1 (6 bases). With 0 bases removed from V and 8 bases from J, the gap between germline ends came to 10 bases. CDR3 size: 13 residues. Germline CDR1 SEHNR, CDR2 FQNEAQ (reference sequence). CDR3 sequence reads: CASSLAGTRGYTF. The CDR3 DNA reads TGTGCCAGCAGCTTAGCTGGGACACGGGGCTACACCTTC.

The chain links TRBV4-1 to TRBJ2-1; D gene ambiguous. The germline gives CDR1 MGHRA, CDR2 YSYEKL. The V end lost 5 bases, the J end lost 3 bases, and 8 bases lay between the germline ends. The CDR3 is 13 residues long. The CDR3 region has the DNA TGCGCCAGCAGCTTCAGCGTCTACAATGAGCAGTTCTTC. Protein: CASSFSVYNEQFF.

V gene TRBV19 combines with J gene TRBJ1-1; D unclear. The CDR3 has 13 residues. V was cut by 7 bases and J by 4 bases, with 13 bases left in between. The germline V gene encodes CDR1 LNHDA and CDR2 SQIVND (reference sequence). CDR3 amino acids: CASIKQLGTEAFF. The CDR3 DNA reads TGTGCCAGTATCAAACAACTAGGCACTGAAGCTTTCTTT.

Here the CDR3 reads CASSPTGRNQPQHF. CDR3 DNA: TGTGCCAGCAGCCCAACAGGACGCAATCAGCCCCAGCATTTT. This chain uses TRBV7-2 with TRBJ1-5, with D perhaps matching TRBD1 (5 bases). This CDR3 spans 14 amino acids. CDR1 SGHTA and CDR2 FQGNSA come from the germline V gene. The V gene lost 5 bases and the J gene lost 2 bases, with 10 bases spanning the gap.

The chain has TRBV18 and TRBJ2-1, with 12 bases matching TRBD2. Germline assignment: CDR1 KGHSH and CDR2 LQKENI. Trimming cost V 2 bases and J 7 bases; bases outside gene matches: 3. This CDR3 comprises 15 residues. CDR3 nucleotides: TGTGCCAGCTCACCAGGTCTAGCGGGGGGGAATGAGCAGTTCTTC. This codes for CASSPGLAGGNEQFF.

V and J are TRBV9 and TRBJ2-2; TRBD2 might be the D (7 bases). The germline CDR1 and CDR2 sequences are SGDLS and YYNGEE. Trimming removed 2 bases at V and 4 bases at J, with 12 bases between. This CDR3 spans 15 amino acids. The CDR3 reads CASSVGGAGTGELFF. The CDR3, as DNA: TGTGCCAGCAGCGTTGGGGGGGCCGGCACCGGGGAGCTGTTTTTT.

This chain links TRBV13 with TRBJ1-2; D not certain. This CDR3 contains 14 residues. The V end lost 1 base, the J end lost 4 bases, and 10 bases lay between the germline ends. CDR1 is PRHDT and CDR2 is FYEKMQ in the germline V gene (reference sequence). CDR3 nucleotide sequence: TGTGCCAGCAGCTTAGCTGGACTCCCCTATGGCTACACCTTC. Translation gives CASSLAGLPYGYTF.

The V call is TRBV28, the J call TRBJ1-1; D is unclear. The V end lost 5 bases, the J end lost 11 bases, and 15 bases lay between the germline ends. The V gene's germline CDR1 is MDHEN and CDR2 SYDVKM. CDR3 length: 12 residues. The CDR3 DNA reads TGTGCCAGCAGTGACCCCAGGATTGACGCTTTCTTT. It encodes CASSDPRIDAFF.

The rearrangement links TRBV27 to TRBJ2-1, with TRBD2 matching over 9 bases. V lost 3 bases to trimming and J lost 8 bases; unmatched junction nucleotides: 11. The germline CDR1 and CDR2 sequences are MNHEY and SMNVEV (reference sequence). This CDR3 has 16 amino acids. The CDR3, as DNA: TGTGCCAGCAGTTTGTTCCTAGCGGGGCCGTGGGATGAGCAGTTCTTC. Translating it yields CASSLFLAGPWDEQFF.

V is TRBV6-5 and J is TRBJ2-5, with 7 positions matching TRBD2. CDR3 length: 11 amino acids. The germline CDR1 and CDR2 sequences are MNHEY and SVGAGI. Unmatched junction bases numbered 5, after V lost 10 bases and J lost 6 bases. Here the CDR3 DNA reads TGTGCCACAAGGGGAGGGAAGACCCAGTACTTC. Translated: CATRGGKTQYF.

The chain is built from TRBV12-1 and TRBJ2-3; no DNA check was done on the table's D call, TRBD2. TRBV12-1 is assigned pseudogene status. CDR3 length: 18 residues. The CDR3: CASSLGVVRGISTDTQYF. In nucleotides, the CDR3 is TGTGCCAGCAGCTTAGGGGTTGTGCGCGGGATAAGCACAGATACGCAGTATTTT.

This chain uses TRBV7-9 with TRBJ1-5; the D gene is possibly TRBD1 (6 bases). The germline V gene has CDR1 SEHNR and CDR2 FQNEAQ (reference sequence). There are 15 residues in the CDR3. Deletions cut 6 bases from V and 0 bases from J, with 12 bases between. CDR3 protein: CASSQGTNSNQPQHF. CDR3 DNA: TGTGCCAGCAGTCAGGGGACTAATAGCAATCAGCCCCAGCATTTT.